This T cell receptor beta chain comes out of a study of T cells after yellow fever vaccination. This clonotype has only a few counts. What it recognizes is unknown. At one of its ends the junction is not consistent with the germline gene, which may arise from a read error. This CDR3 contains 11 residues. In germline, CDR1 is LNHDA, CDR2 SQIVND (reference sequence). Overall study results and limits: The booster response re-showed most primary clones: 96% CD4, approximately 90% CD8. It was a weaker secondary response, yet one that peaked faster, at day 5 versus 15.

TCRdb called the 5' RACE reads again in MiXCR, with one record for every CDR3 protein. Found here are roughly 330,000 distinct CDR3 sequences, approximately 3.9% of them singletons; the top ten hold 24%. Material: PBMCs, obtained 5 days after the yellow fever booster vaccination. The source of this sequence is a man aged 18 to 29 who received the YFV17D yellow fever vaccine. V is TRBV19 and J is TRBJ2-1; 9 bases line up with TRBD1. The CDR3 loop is CATAAGTGRLF. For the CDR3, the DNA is TGTGCCACGGCTGCCGGGACAGGGAGGCTCTTC.